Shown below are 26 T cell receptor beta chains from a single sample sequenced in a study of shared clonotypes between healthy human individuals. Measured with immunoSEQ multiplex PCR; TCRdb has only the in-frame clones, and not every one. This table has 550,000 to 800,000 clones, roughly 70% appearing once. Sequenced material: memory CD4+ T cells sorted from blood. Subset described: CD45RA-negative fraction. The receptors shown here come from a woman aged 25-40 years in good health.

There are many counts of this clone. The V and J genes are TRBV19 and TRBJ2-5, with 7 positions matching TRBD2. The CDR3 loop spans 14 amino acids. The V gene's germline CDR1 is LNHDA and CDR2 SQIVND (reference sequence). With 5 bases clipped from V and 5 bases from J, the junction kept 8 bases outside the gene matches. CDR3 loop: CASSPQAGLETQYF. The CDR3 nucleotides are TGTGCCAGTAGTCCCCAAGCGGGGTTGGAGACCCAGTACTTC.

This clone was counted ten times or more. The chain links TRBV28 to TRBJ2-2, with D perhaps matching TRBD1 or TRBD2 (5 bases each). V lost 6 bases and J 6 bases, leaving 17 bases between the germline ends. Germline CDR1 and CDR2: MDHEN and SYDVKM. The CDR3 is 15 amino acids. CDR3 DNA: TGTGCCAGCAGCCTCCTGGGCCGGGGCCCCGGGGAGCTGTTTTTT. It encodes CASSLLGRGPGELFF.

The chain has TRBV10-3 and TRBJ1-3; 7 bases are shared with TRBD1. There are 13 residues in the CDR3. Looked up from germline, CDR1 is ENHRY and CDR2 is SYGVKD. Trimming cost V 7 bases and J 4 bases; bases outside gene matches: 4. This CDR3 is CAIKSGQGNTIYF. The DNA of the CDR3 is TGTGCCATCAAATCGGGACAGGGAAACACCATATATTTT.

The CDR3 loop is CASSLIQRGSTQYF. Here the CDR3 DNA reads TGCGCCAGCAGCTTGATACAGCGTGGGAGTACGCAGTATTTT. This chain links TRBV5-1 with TRBJ2-3; D perhaps matches TRBD2 (5 bases). Germline-derived CDR1 and CDR2 are SGHRS and YFSETQ. This CDR3 is built from 14 residues. Deletions cut 1 base from V and 8 bases from J, with 14 bases between.

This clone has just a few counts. This CDR3 is CASSTRQGASSEQYF. CDR3 nucleotides: TGTGCCAGTAGTACGCGACAGGGGGCTTCTTCCGAGCAGTACTTC. This chain links TRBV19 with TRBJ2-7; TRBD1 matches at 10 bases. With 4 bases clipped from V and 6 bases from J, the junction kept 9 bases outside the gene matches. This CDR3 comprises 15 residues. Germline V gene data show CDR1 as LNHDA and CDR2 as SQIVND (reference sequence).

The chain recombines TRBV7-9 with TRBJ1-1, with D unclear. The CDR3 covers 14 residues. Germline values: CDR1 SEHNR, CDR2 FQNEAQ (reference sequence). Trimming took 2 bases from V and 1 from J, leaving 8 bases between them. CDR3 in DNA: TGTGCCAGCAGCTTACTAGGAGGGAACACTGAAGCTTTCTTT. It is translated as CASSLLGGNTEAFF.

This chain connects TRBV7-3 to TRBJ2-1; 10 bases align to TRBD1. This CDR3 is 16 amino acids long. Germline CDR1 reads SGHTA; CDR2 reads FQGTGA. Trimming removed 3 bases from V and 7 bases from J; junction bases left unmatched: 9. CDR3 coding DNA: TGTGCCAGCAGCTTGGCTGCCGGGACAGGGGAGAATGAGCAGTTCTTC. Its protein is CASSLAAGTGENEQFF.

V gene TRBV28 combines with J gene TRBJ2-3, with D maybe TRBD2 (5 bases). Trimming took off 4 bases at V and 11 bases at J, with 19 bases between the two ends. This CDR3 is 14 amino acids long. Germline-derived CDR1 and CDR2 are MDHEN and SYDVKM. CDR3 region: CASSSPMVGARQYF. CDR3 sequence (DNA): TGTGCCAGCAGTTCCCCAATGGTGGGAGCAAGGCAGTATTTT.

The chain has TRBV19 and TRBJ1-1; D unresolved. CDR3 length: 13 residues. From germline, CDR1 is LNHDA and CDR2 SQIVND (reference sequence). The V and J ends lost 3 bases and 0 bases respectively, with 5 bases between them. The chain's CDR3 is CASSMSVNTEAFF. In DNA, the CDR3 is TGTGCCAGTAGTATGTCTGTGAACACTGAAGCTTTCTTT.

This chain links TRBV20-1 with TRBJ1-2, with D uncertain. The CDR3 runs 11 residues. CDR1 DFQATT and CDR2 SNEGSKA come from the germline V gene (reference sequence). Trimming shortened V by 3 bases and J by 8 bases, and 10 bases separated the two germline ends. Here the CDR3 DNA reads TGCAGTGCTAGTCATGCGTCGGGCTACACCTTC. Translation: CSASHASGYTF.

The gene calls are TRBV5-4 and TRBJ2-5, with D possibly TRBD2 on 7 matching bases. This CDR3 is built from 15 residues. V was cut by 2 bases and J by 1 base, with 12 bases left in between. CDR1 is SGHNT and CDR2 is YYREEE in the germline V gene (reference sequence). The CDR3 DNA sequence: TGTGCCAGCAGCTTAGGGGGGGCGTCCCAAGAGACCCAGTACTTC. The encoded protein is CASSLGGASQETQYF.

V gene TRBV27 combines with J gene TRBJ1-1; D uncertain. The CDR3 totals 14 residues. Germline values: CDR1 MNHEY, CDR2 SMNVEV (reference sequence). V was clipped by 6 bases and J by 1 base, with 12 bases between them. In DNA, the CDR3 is TGTGCCAGCAGCGGTTATGGTGAGAACACTGAAGCTTTCTTT. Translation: CASSGYGENTEAFF.

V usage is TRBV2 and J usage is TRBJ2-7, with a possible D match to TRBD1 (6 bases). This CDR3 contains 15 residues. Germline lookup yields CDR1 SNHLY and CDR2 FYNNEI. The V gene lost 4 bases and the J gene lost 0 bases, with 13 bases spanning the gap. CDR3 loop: CASSAQGMTSYEQYF. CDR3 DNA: TGTGCCAGCAGTGCTCAGGGGATGACCTCCTACGAGCAGTACTTC.

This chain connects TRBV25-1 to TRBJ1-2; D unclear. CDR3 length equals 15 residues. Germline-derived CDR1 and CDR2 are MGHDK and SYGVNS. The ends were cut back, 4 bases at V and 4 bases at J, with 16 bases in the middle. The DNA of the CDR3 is TGTGCCAGCAGTGGAATGGGAGACACCACCTATGGCTACACCTTC. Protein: CASSGMGDTTYGYTF.

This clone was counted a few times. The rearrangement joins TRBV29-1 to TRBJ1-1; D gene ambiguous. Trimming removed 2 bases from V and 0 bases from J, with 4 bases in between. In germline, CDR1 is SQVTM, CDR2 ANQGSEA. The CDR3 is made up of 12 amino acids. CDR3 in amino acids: CSVEIVNTEAFF. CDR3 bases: TGCAGCGTTGAAATTGTGAACACTGAAGCTTTCTTT. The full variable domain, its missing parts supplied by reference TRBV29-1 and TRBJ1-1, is SAVISQKPSRDICQRGTSLTIQCQVDSQVTMMFWYRQQPGQSLTLIATANQGSEATYESGFVIDKFPISRPNLTFSTLTVSNMSPEDSSIYLCSVEIVNTEAFFGQGTRLTVV.

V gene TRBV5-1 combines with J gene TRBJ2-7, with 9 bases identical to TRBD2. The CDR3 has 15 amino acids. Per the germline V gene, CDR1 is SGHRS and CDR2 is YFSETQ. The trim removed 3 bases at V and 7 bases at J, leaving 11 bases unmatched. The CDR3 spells CASSWAPGLASEQYF. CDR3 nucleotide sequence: TGCGCCAGCAGCTGGGCACCGGGACTAGCAAGTGAGCAGTACTTC.

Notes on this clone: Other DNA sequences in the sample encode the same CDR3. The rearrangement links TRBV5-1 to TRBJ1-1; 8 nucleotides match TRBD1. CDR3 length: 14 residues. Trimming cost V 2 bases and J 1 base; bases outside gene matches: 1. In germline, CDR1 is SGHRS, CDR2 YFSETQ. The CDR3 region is CASSLGTGNTEAFF. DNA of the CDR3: TGCGCCAGCAGCTTAGGGACAGGGAACACTGAAGCTTTCTTT. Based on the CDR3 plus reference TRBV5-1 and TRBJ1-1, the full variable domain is KAGVTQTPRYLIKTRGQQVTLSCSPISGHRSVSWYQQTPGQGLQFLFEYFSETQRNKGNFPGRFSGRQFSNSRSEMNVSTLELGDSALYLCASSLGTGNTEAFFGQGTRLTVV.

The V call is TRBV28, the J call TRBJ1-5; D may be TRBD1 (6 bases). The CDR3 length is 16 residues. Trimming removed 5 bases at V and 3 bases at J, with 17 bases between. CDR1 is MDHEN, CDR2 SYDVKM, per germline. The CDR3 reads CASSNSVQGNNQPQHF. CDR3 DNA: TGTGCCAGCAGTAATTCGGTGCAGGGGAACAATCAGCCCCAGCATTTT.

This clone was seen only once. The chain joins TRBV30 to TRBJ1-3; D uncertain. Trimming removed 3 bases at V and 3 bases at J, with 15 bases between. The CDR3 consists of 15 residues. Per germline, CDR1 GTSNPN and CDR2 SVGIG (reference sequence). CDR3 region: CAWRLKADVGNTIYF. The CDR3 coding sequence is TGTGCCTGGAGACTCAAAGCGGACGTTGGAAACACCATATATTTT.

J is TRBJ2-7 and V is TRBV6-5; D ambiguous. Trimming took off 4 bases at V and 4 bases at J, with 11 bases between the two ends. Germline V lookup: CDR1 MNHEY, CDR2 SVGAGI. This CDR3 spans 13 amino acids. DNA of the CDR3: TGTGCCAGCAGTTCACCGGACGGTTACGAGCAGTACTTC. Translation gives CASSSPDGYEQYF.

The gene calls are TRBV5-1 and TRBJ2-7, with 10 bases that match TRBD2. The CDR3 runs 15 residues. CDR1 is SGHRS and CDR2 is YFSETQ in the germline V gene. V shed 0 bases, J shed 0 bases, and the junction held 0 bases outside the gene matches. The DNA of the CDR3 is TGCGCCAGCAGCTTGGCTAGCGGGAGCTCCTACGAGCAGTACTTC. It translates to CASSLASGSSYEQYF.

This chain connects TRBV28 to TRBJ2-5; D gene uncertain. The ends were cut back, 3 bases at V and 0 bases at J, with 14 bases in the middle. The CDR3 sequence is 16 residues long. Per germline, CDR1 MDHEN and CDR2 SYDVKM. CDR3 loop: CASSLGPDPYQETQYF. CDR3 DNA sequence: TGTGCCAGCAGTTTGGGTCCGGACCCTTACCAAGAGACCCAGTACTTC.

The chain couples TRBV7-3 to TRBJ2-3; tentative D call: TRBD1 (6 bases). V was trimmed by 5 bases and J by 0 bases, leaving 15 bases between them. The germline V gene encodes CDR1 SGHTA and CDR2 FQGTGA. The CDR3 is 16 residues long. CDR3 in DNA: TGTGCCAGCAGCAACGCAGGGGTTGGGAGCACAGATACGCAGTATTTT. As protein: CASSNAGVGSTDTQYF.

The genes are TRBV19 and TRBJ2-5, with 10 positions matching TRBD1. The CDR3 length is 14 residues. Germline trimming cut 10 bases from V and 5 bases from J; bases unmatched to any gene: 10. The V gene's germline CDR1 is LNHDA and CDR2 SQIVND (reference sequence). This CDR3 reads CATTAGTGEETQYF. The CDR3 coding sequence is TGTGCCACCACCGCCGGGACAGGGGAGGAGACCCAGTACTTC.

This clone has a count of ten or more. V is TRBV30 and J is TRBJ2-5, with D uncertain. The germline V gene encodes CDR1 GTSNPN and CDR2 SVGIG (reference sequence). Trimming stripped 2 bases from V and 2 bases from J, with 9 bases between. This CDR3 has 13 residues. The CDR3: CAWSMSLQETQYF. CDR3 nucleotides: TGTGCCTGGAGTATGAGTTTGCAAGAGACCCAGTACTTC.

CDR3 residues: CASRQTGGNYNEQFF. CDR3 bases: TGTGCCAGCAGACAGACAGGGGGCAACTACAATGAGCAGTTCTTC. The chain combines TRBV7-2 with TRBJ2-1; 10 bases align to TRBD1. V trimming: 6 bases; J trimming: 3 bases; junction bases outside the gene matches: 5. In germline, CDR1 is SGHTA, CDR2 FQGNSA. The CDR3 loop spans 15 amino acids.